These 18 T cell receptor beta chains came from one sample sequenced in a study of control samples from healthy donors and cancer patients. The table came from immunoSEQ multiplex PCR; TCRdb's copy has only in-frame clones and leaves some out. The sample contains around 41,000 clones, around 83% of which appear only once. The sequenced sample consisted of PBMCs. The receptor set was obtained from a woman aged 60-70 years with lung cancer.

V is TRBV2 and J is TRBJ2-2; D remains unclear. V lost 6 bases and J lost 4, with 6 bases in between. CDR1 SNHLY and CDR2 FYNNEI come from the germline V gene. The CDR3 consists of 12 residues. This chain's CDR3 is CASRVRTGELFF. The DNA for the CDR3 is TGTGCCAGCAGGGTTCGCACCGGGGAGCTGTTTTTT.

This clone was found once. This chain uses TRBV18 with TRBJ1-4; TRBD1 aligns across 10 bases. Germline CDR1 reads KGHSH; CDR2 reads LQKENI. This CDR3 comprises 15 residues. The V gene end was trimmed by 3 bases and the J gene end by 3 bases; junction bases not matched to a gene: 1. Written as DNA, the CDR3 is TGTGCCAGCTCACCGGGGACAGGGGCTAATGAAAAACTGTTTTTT. Residues: CASSPGTGANEKLFF.

The table lists this clone with a count of one. The chain uses TRBV11-2 and TRBJ1-1, with TRBD1 as a possible D gene (6 bases). Germline CDR1 SGHAT, CDR2 FQNNGV. The V end was cut by 4 bases, the J end by 4 bases, with 13 bases between. This CDR3 is 14 amino acids long. The CDR3 DNA follows: TGTGCCAGCAGCTCCAGGGGAGGGGGCACTGAAGCTTTCTTT. Protein product: CASSSRGGGTEAFF.

The CDR3: CATSRGGGWGAEAFF. CDR3 in DNA: TGTGCCACCAGCAGAGGAGGGGGCTGGGGCGCTGAAGCTTTCTTT. The gene calls are TRBV15 and TRBJ1-1; TRBD1 agrees at 7 bases. With V trimmed by 1 base and J by 6 bases, 8 bases remained unmatched. The CDR3 is made up of 15 amino acids. CDR1 LNHNV and CDR2 YYDKDF come from the germline V gene (reference sequence).

The rearrangement joins TRBV7-2 to TRBJ2-7; 10 nucleotides match TRBD2. This CDR3 has 15 residues. With 2 bases clipped from V and 7 bases from J, the junction kept 8 bases outside the gene matches. Germline CDR1 reads SGHTA; CDR2 reads FQGNSA. The CDR3 DNA follows: TGTGCCAGCAGCTTAAGGGCTAGCGGGAGTCGTGAGCAGTACTTC. This sequence encodes CASSLRASGSREQYF. The whole variable domain, remainder taken from reference TRBV7-2 and TRBJ2-7, is GAGVSQSPSNKVTEKGKDVELRCDPISGHTALYWYRQSLGQGLEFLIYFQGNSAPDKSGLPSDRFSAERTGGSVSTLTIQRTQQEDSAVYLCASSLRASGSREQYFGPGTRLTVT.

The rearrangement links TRBV7-7 to TRBJ2-2; D unclear. Trimming cost V 1 base and J 0 bases, with 6 bases left between them. Germline V gene lookup returns CDR1 SSHAT and CDR2 FNYEAQ (reference sequence). The CDR3 sequence is 15 residues long. CDR3 amino acids: CASSLGSPNTGELFF. CDR3 sequence (DNA): TGTGCCAGCAGCTTAGGCAGCCCGAACACCGGGGAGCTGTTTTTT.

The chain recombines TRBV4-3 with TRBJ1-1; D is unresolved. The CDR3 has 13 residues. V was pared by 3 bases and J by 5 bases, with 10 bases between. Germline CDR1 LGHNA, CDR2 YSLEER. CDR3 coding DNA: TGCGCCAGCAGCCAGGAACTCCGGACTGAAGCTTTCTTT. It encodes CASSQELRTEAFF.

The chain combines TRBV2 with TRBJ2-2; 12 bases line up with TRBD2. The length of the CDR3 is 15 residues. With 5 bases clipped from V and 6 bases from J, the junction kept 4 bases outside the gene matches. Looked up from germline, CDR1 is SNHLY and CDR2 is FYNNEI. CDR3 in DNA: TGTGCCAGCAGTCCCCTAGCGGGAGGGTCCGGGGAGCTGTTTTTT. Translated, it gives CASSPLAGGSGELFF. The full variable domain, its missing parts supplied by reference TRBV2 and TRBJ2-2, is EPEVTQTPSHQVTQMGQEVILRCVPISNHLYFYWYRQILGQKVEFLVSFYNNEISEKSEIFDDQFSVERPDGSNFTLKIRSTKLEDSAMYFCASSPLAGGSGELFFGEGSRLTVL.

This chain uses TRBV21-1 with TRBJ2-5; TRBD2 reflects the table's D call only, with no check against the DNA. TRBV21-1 is an annotated pseudogene. The CDR3 spans 15 residues. Here the CDR3 DNA reads TGTGCCAGCAGCAAAGGAGATAGCGGGAACGAGACCCAGTACTTC. Its protein product is CASSKGDSGNETQYF.

This chain links TRBV11-2 with TRBJ2-7; D gene unclear. The CDR3 loop spans 14 amino acids. The V end lost 1 base, the J end lost 3 bases, and 10 bases lay between the germline ends. Germline V gene sequence: CDR1 SGHAT, CDR2 FQNNGV. The CDR3: CASSLVGQVYEQYF. DNA for the CDR3: TGTGCCAGCAGCTTAGTAGGTCAGGTCTACGAGCAGTACTTC.

In DNA, the CDR3 is TGTGCTAGTGGTTTGACCACTGAAGCTTTCTTT. This sequence encodes CASGLTTEAFF. The chain recombines TRBV12-5 with TRBJ1-1; unclear D gene. From germline, CDR1 is LGHNT and CDR2 FRNRAP. This CDR3 is 11 amino acids long. The ends were cut back, 2 bases at V and 4 bases at J, with 2 bases in the middle.

This clone was counted a few times. The chain recombines TRBV18 with TRBJ2-1; possible D gene TRBD1, 6 bases. The CDR3 spans 15 residues. Trimming cost V 8 bases and J 5 bases, with 19 bases left between them. From germline, CDR1 is KGHSH and CDR2 LQKENI. CDR3 amino acids: CASTERQEVNNEQFF. In DNA form, the CDR3 reads TGTGCCAGCACCGAGCGACAGGAGGTGAACAATGAGCAGTTCTTC.

V gene TRBV5-6 combines with J gene TRBJ1-2; no reliable D call. The germline V gene encodes CDR1 SGHDT and CDR2 YYEEEE. Trimming removed 7 bases at V and 0 bases at J, with 13 bases between. The CDR3 loop spans 14 amino acids. The CDR3 region has the DNA TGTGCCAGCGGAACAGTCCCTCCTAACTATGGCTACACCTTC. Its translation: CASGTVPPNYGYTF.

The CDR3 region has the DNA TGTGCCAGCAGTGGGGGGACAGTGGGCAGCCACGAGCAGTACTTC. Protein: CASSGGTVGSHEQYF. This sequence joins TRBV27 and TRBJ2-7; tentatively, D is TRBD1 (7 bases). V lost 5 bases to trimming and J lost 5 bases, with 19 bases between them. In germline, CDR1 is MNHEY, CDR2 SMNVEV (reference sequence). The CDR3 length is 15 residues.

The chain recombines TRBV7-6 with TRBJ2-3, with no clear D. The CDR3 is 14 residues long. Germline V CDR1 and CDR2: SGHVS, FNYEAQ. V was pared by 5 bases and J by 3 bases, with 12 bases between. CDR3 loop: CASSPGRSTDTQYF. The CDR3 coding sequence is TGTGCCAGCAGCCCTGGACGGAGTACAGATACGCAGTATTTT.

The chain is built from TRBV19 and TRBJ1-2; D call uncertain. The CDR3 is 13 residues long. Trimming removed 5 bases at V and 6 bases at J, with 13 bases between. CDR1 is LNHDA, CDR2 SQIVND, per germline (reference sequence). The CDR3 DNA reads as TGTGCCAGTAGTCCCCTGTTTGTTCATGGCTACACCTTC. Protein: CASSPLFVHGYTF.

There are a few counts of this clone. The rearrangement uses TRBV18 and TRBJ2-1; D call uncertain. The CDR3 is made up of 13 amino acids. V shed 1 base and J shed 4 bases, with 5 bases lying between them. CDR1 is KGHSH, CDR2 LQKENI, per germline. The CDR3 sequence: CASSPRPYNEQFF. CDR3 in DNA: TGTGCCAGCTCACCACGGCCTTACAATGAGCAGTTCTTC.

This chain uses TRBV12-3 or TRBV12-4 with TRBJ1-2; the D is unclear. With 3 bases removed from V and 8 bases from J, the gap between germline ends came to 13 bases. This CDR3 region has 13 residues. The CDR3 coding sequence is TGTGCCAGCAGTTTGAGGAGGGTCGGCGGCTACACCTTC. Protein product: CASSLRRVGGYTF.